Listed here is a single T cell receptor (beta chain). In the source study's methods: Amplifying reference gene primers gave estimates of nucleated cell counts. Generated by immunoSEQ multiplex PCR, the TCRdb table keeps only in-frame clones and is missing some. The V and J calls and the clone size are those of that table, but D and trimming were determined from the DNA. The data hold 200,000 to 300,000 clones, with 92% observed a single time. The data originate from a study of blood T cell repertoires in COVID-19. Study-level information: Acute and convalescent COVID-19 specimens originated in the United States, Italy and Spain. T cells, B-cell-depleted T cells, or PBMCs provided the cDNA or gDNA that served as material.

The CDR3 covers 13 residues. J lost 0 bases, V lost 6 bases, and 4 bases had no gene match. CDR1 is SQVTM, CDR2 ANQGSEA, per germline. In Seattle, patients joined the study during active infection and were tracked longitudinally. The sample taken for sequencing was peripheral blood. The genes are TRBV29-1 and TRBJ1-2, with TRBD1 matching 7 bases. The TCR comes from a man younger than 45 with COVID-19, enrolled during active disease. The CDR3 bases are TGCAGCGTAAGGGACAGATCTAACTATGGCTACACCTTC. Translation gives CSVRDRSNYGYTF.